This T cell receptor (beta chain) emerged from a study of OX40 agonist ivuxolimab in advanced cancers. Background on the whole study: Ivuxolimab was an agonistic, fully human IgG2 monoclonal antibody directed against OX40 (CD134), a costimulatory receptor. Intravenous ivuxolimab was administered to patients every 2 weeks at six dose levels: 0.01, 0.1, 0.3, 1.5, 3 and 10 mg/kg. Of the approximately 54 patients in dose escalation, 19 had hepatocellular carcinoma, around 15 had melanoma, 9 had renal cell carcinoma and 9 had head and neck cancer. In the dose-escalation cohort, 82.7% of patients were male, and the mean age was about 55 years, with a range of about 20 to 79. Patients were allowed to have had prior anti-PD-1, anti-PD-L1 or anti-CTLA-4 therapy, and approximately 40% of the dose-escalation patients had been treated with checkpoint inhibitors. Partial responses occurred in three dose-escalation patients: two with cutaneous melanoma and one with hepatocellular carcinoma. Peripheral TCRbeta sequencing was intended to test whether TCR sequence diversity was altered and clonal T-cell expansion was caused by ivuxolimab. The paper describes the monotherapy dose-escalation part (N of about 47 patients) of the phase I trial of ivuxolimab. Broad study findings and their caveats: Which antigens the clonally expanded peripheral T cells were specific for was not determined. At doses of 0.1 to 3.0 mg/kg, clonal expansion of both CD4+ and CD8+ blood T cells was observed from baseline to week 6. In the 0.1-3.0 mg/kg groups, partial responders were among the patients with the lowest normalized peripheral clonal expansion, particularly in CD8+ T cells. On average, CD8+ T cells showed more expanded clones than CD4+ T cells after ivuxolimab. Low levels of normalized T-cell clonal expansion were also seen in some nonresponding patients.

The trial excluded patients who had a history of autoimmune disease or were on systemic immunosuppression. Peripheral blood for TCR sequencing was collected from all dose cohorts at baseline, on cycle 4 day 1, and on cycle 7 day 1. The samples were drawn from a first-in-human, open-label, multicenter phase I dose-escalation trial of ivuxolimab. Adults with locally advanced or metastatic melanoma, renal cell, hepatocellular, or head and neck squamous cell carcinoma were enrolled in the trial. Before TCR sequencing, CD4+ and CD8+ T cells were separately sorted from peripheral blood. As concerns this clone: Its antigen remains unidentified. No much larger clonotype is one base removed from it; base qualities were not supplied.

Genomic DNA was isolated from the sorted cells so that the TCRbeta CDR3 region could be sequenced. TCRbeta CDR3 regions were sequenced using the immunoSEQ Assay. The source is immuneACCESS, and TCRdb retained only in-frame sequences with V and J called. Part of the clones is not carried over; for the studies checked, unresolved V genes explain less than half of this, and the remainder is unexplained. The sample contains about 50,000 clones, approximately 90% of them found a single time. Together, the top ten hold 11% to 15% of the sample. Trimming takes 8 bases off V and 8 bases off J; junction bases not matched to a gene: 9. Inclusive of the bounding cysteine and phenylalanine, the CDR3 is 13 residues long. Solely the CDR3 DNA is kept, with 39 bases framed from the first base. Reading the germline V gene gives CDR1 MGHRA and CDR2 YSYEKL.

The sequences come from CD4+ or CD8+ T cells sorted from blood, collected in a trial of the OX40 agonist ivuxolimab. The chain was built from TRBV4-1 and TRBJ2-1; 7 bases in between match TRBD2. The source of this sequence is an adult with an advanced solid tumor such as melanoma, head and neck, liver or kidney cancer. This receptor has the CDR3 CASGPTSVYEQFF. The nucleotide sequence is TGCGCCAGCGGGCCTACTAGCGTCTATGAGCAGTTCTTC.